The rows below give T cell receptor beta chains drawn from one sample of a study of OX40 agonist ivuxolimab in advanced cancers. Assay used: immunoSEQ multiplex PCR; TCRdb lists only in-frame clones, some missing. The sample carries about 62,000 clones, 79% recorded once. Source: CD4+ or CD8+ T cells sorted from blood, taken in a trial of the OX40 agonist ivuxolimab. These receptors were obtained from an adult with an advanced solid tumor such as melanoma, head and neck, liver or kidney cancer. The CDR3 runs from the conserved cysteine through the conserved F or W. A D gene is named only where the DNA matches it firmly. Clone size is stated in some rows and not others, as once, few, many or a class when expanded.

D gene,V gene,CDR3 length,clone size,J gene,CDR3 protein,CDR3 DNA
NA,TRBV5-6,14,once,TRBJ1-2,CASSLYQINYGYTF,TGTGCCAGCAGCTTGTACCAGATTAACTATGGCTACACCTTC
NA,TRBV30,12,few,TRBJ2-5,CAWDSGQETQYF,TGTGCCTGGGATAGCGGCCAAGAGACCCAGTACTTC
NA,TRBV11-3,15,NA,TRBJ2-6,CASSHVGAGANVLTF,TGTGCCAGCAGCCACGTTGGGGCTGGGGCCAACGTCCTGACTTTC
TRBD1,TRBV5-4,16,once,TRBJ2-7,CASSPGAGQGLYEQYF,TGTGCCAGCAGCCCGGGAGCGGGACAGGGGCTGTACGAGCAGTACTTC
TRBD1,TRBV13,15,NA,TRBJ2-5,CASSSRDRVRETQYF,TGTGCCAGCAGCTCCCGGGACAGAGTCAGGGAGACCCAGTACTTC
NA,TRBV30,12,NA,TRBJ2-3,CAWKQDTDTQYF,TGTGCCTGGAAACAGGACACAGATACGCAGTATTTT
TRBD1,TRBV5-1,16,NA,TRBJ2-1,CASSSMGQGAYNEQFF,TGCGCCAGCAGCTCCATGGGACAGGGAGCCTACAATGAGCAGTTCTTC
NA,TRBV29-1,12,NA,TRBJ1-1,CSVEEGPTEAFF,TGCAGCGTTGAGGAGGGACCCACTGAAGCTTTCTTT
NA,TRBV4-3,14,few,TRBJ2-7,CASSQREGPYEQYF,TGCGCCAGCAGCCAAAGAGAGGGGCCCTACGAGCAGTACTTC
NA,TRBV19,16,NA,TRBJ1-5,CASSIVFGPSNQPQHF,TGTGCCAGTAGTATAGTTTTTGGACCGAGCAATCAGCCCCAGCATTTT
TRBD1,TRBV7-2,14,NA,TRBJ2-1,CASSSGQGSYEQFF,TGTGCCAGCAGCTCGGGACAGGGGAGTTATGAGCAGTTCTTC
NA,TRBV4-1,17,NA,TRBJ2-2,CASSQDLDSLNTGELFF,TGCGCCAGCAGCCAAGATCTTGACTCGCTGAACACCGGGGAGCTGTTTTTT
TRBD2,TRBV27,18,NA,TRBJ2-7,CASRTFPGLAGGRREQYF,TGTGCCAGCAGGACCTTTCCGGGACTAGCGGGGGGGCGGCGCGAGCAGTACTTC
NA,TRBV11-3,13,NA,TRBJ1-1,CASSLDRSTEAFF,TGTGCCAGCAGCTTAGATAGGAGCACTGAAGCTTTCTTT
NA,TRBV11-2,13,once,TRBJ2-5,CASSSERVGTQYF,TGTGCCAGCAGCTCCGAACGTGTGGGGACCCAGTACTTC
TRBD1,TRBV7-9,15,NA,TRBJ1-4,CASPIPGQGSEKLFF,TGTGCCAGCCCTATACCGGGACAGGGAAGTGAAAAACTGTTTTTT
NA,TRBV18,12,few,TRBJ2-5,CASSPYQETQYF,TGTGCCAGCTCACCGTACCAAGAGACCCAGTACTTC
TRBD2,TRBV27,15,many,TRBJ2-5,CASSLGTSGRETQYF,TGTGCCAGCAGTTTGGGGACTAGCGGGAGAGAGACCCAGTACTTC
NA,TRBV29-1,14,once,TRBJ2-5,CSGTASTRGETQYF,TGCAGCGGGACAGCGTCCACAAGGGGAGAGACCCAGTACTTC
NA,TRBV6-6,16,NA,TRBJ2-7,CASSQRARSNSDEQYF,TGTGCCAGCAGCCAACGGGCTCGGAGTAATTCGGACGAGCAGTACTTC
NA,TRBV29-1,14,NA,TRBJ1-1,CSVAEWGMNTEAFF,TGCAGCGTTGCGGAGTGGGGGATGAACACTGAAGCTTTCTTT
TRBD2,TRBV27,14,NA,TRBJ2-1,CASSPLAGGNEQFF,TGTGCCAGCAGTCCCCTAGCGGGAGGGAATGAGCAGTTCTTC